Below, one T cell receptor beta chain is given with its context. The entry originates in a study of low-dose radiotherapy and immunotherapy resistance in tumors. The time point denotes: after trial treatment. The treatment was: LDRT plus nivolumab, ipilimumab, low-dose cyclophosphamide and aspirin (RACIN trial). First-strand cDNA relied on TRAV- and TRBV-specific primers spanning alpha and beta chains. TCR amplification ran 20 PCR cycles using constant-region and V-primer adapter primers. TCRdb re-called the reads through MiXCR, storing one row per CDR3 protein. Of about 58,000 distinct CDR3 sequences in the sample, 20% to 25% are singletons; the top ten hold 5.5% to 8.5%. Trimming took 7 bases from V and 6 from J, leaving 8 bases between them. Germline V gene lookup returns CDR1 MNHGY and CDR2 SAAAGT. The CDR3 contains 11 residues.

The sequence was collected from a male donor with prostate cancer. Here the sequenced sample was PBMCs, taken after low-dose radiotherapy plus immunotherapy. The chain employs TRBV6-8 and TRBJ2-3; tentative D call: TRBD1 (5 bases). DNA for the CDR3: TGTGCCAGCACAGGGCCCGATACGCAGTATTTT. Amino acids: CASTGPDTQYF.